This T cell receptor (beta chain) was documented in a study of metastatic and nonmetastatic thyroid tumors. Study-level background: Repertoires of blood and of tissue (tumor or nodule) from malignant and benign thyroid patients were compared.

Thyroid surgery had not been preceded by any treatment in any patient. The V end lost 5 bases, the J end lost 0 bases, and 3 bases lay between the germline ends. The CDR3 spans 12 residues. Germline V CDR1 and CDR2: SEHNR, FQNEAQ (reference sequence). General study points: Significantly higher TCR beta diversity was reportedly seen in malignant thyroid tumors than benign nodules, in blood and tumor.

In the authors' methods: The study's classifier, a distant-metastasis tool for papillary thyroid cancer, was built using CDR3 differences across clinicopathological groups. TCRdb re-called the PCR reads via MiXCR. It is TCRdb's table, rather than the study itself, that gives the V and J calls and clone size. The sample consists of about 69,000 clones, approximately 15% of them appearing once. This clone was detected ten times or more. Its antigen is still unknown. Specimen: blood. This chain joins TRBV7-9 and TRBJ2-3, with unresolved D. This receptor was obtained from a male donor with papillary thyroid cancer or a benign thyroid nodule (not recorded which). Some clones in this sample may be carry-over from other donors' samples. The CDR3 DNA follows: TGTGCCAGCAGCAAGAGCACAGATACGCAGTATTTT. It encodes CASSKSTDTQYF.